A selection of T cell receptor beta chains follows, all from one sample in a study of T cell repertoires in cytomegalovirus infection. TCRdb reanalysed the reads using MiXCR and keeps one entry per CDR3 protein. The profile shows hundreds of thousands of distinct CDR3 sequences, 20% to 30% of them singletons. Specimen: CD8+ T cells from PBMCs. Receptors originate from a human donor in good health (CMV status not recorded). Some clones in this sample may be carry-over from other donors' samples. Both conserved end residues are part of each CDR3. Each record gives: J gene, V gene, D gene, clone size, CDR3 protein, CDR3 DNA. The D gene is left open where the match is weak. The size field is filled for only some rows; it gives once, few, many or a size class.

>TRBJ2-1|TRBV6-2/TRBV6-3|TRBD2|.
CASSYGLAGGPRYNEQFF
TGTGCCAGCAGTTACGGTCTAGCGGGGGGGCCGCGATACAATGAGCAGTTCTTC
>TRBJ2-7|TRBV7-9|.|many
CASSPGGGLDEQYF
TGTGCCAGCAGCCCAGGTGGAGGGCTTGACGAGCAGTACTTC
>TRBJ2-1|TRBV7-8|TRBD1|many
CASSLLQGAYNEQFF
TGTGCCAGCAGCCTTCTACAGGGGGCCTACAATGAGCAGTTCTTC
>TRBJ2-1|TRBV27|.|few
CASSLNRGGYNEQFF
TGTGCCAGCAGTCTGAACAGGGGGGGGTACAATGAGCAGTTCTTC
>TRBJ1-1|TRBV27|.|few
CASRAAATEAFF
TGTGCCAGCAGGGCCGCCGCTACTGAAGCTTTCTTT
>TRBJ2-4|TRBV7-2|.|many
CASSQDKGKNIQYF
TGTGCCAGCAGCCAAGATAAGGGCAAAAACATTCAGTACTTC
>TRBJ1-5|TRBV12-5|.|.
CASGSSMTGSNQPQHF
TGTGCTAGTGGTTCCTCGATGACAGGTAGCAATCAGCCCCAGCATTTT
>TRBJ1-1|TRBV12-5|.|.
CASGLKSGGDTEAFF
TGTGCTAGTGGTTTGAAGTCGGGGGGAGACACTGAAGCTTTCTTT
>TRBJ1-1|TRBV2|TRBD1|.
CASGTGVGTEAFF
TGTGCCAGCGGAACAGGGGTTGGCACTGAAGCTTTCTTT
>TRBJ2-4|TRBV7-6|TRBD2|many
CASSSAGGSGDIQYF
TGTGCCAGCAGCTCCGCGGGAGGGTCAGGGGACATTCAGTACTTC
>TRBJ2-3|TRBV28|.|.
CASSLLEGGGAADTQYF
TGTGCCAGCAGTCTCCTCGAGGGTGGGGGGGCAGCCGATACGCAGTATTTT
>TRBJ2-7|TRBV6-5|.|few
CASSYTTGTEQYF
TGTGCCAGCAGTTACACTACAGGGACCGAGCAGTACTTC
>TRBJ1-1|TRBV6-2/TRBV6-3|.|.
CASSPPVHTEAFF
TGTGCCAGCAGTCCGCCAGTTCACACTGAAGCTTTCTTT
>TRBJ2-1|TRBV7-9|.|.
CASSFSDTHPSYNEQFF
TGTGCCAGCAGCTTTTCAGACACCCACCCCTCCTACAATGAGCAGTTCTTC
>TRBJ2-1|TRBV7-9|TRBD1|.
CASSQTWTGGKEQFF
TGTGCCAGCAGCCAAACCTGGACAGGGGGCAAGGAGCAGTTCTTC
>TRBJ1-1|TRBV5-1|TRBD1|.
CASSPLPHRGTGEAEAFF
TGCGCCAGCAGCCCCTTACCCCATCGTGGGACAGGGGAGGCTGAAGCTTTCTTT
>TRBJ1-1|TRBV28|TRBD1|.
CASSHQGANEAFF
TGTGCCAGCAGTCATCAGGGGGCGAATGAAGCTTTCTTT
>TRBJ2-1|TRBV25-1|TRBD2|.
CASSGRLAGPYNEQFF
TGTGCCAGCAGTGGACGACTAGCGGGACCCTACAATGAGCAGTTCTTC
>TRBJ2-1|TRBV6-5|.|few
CASSQGRLIDEQFF
TGTGCCAGCAGCCAGGGGCGGCTAATCGATGAGCAGTTCTTC
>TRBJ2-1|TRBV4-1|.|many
CASSVRYNEQFF
TGCGCCAGCAGCGTCAGGTATAATGAGCAGTTCTTC
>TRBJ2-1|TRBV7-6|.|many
CASSLSENEQFF
TGTGCCAGCAGCTTATCCGAAAATGAGCAGTTCTTC
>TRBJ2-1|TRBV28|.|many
CASSLGEGSDEQFF
TGTGCCAGCAGTCTAGGGGAAGGTTCGGATGAGCAGTTCTTC
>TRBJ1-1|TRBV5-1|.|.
CASSGDREAFF
TGCGCCAGCAGCGGCGACAGAGAAGCTTTCTTT
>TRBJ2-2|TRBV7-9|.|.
CASSLQDSRNTGELFF
TGTGCCAGCAGCCTCCAGGATTCCAGGAACACCGGGGAGCTGTTTTTT
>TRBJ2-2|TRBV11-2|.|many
CASSLWSPGPANTGELFF
TGTGCCAGCAGCTTATGGAGTCCAGGACCCGCGAACACCGGGGAGCTGTTTTTT
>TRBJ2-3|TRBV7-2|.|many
CASSLDRLITDTQYF
TGTGCCAGCAGCTTAGACAGACTTATAACAGATACGCAGTATTTT
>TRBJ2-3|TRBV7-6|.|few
CASSWGEVLTDTQYF
TGTGCCAGCAGCTGGGGAGAGGTGCTCACAGATACGCAGTATTTT
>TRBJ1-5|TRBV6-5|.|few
CASREKAGQPQHF
TGTGCCAGCAGGGAAAAGGCAGGTCAGCCCCAGCATTTT